This passage covers 3 T cell receptor beta chains from one sample sequenced in a study of shared clonotypes between healthy human individuals (dated by TCRdb to about 2020). The library was obtained by the immunoSEQ multiplex PCR assay. In its TCRdb copy, this immuneACCESS table keeps in-frame sequences only and misses some clones. Where compared with another copy, unresolved V genes explain less than half of these, and the others have no known cause. For this sample there are about a million clones; 76% appear just once. About 1.5% of the sample is held by the ten biggest clonotypes. Sequences were obtained from memory CD4+ T cells sorted from blood. In light of the paper, this sample's cell subset or site label describes: CD45RA-negative fraction. These receptor sequences come from a man aged 18 to 29 in good health.

The chain recombines TRBV19 with TRBJ2-7, with a possible D match to TRBD1 (5 bases). V was cut by 4 bases and J by 2 bases, with 9 bases left in between. The CDR3 runs to 13 residues. Germline CDR1 and CDR2: LNHDA and SQIVND (reference sequence). The CDR3 loop reads CASSTQGTYEQYF. The CDR3, as DNA: TGTGCCAGTAGTACCCAGGGAACCTACGAGCAGTACTTC.

V and J are TRBV2 and TRBJ1-2; D possibly corresponds to TRBD1 (6 bases). From germline, CDR1 is SNHLY and CDR2 FYNNEI. The CDR3 covers 14 residues. With 7 bases removed from V and 4 bases from J, the gap between germline ends came to 16 bases. The CDR3: CASKSQGPGYGYTF. DNA for the CDR3: TGTGCCAGCAAATCTCAGGGGCCCGGCTATGGCTACACCTTC.

About this clone: In the same sample, other DNA sequences code for this CDR3. The chain joins TRBV10-1 to TRBJ2-5, with D perhaps matching TRBD1 (5 bases). The germline V gene has CDR1 WNHNN and CDR2 SYGVQD (reference sequence). Trimming pared 4 bases from V and 3 bases from J, leaving 9 bases between. CDR3 length: 13 residues. The CDR3 sequence: CASSGQGEETQYF. The CDR3 DNA reads as TGCGCCAGCAGTGGGCAAGGGGAAGAGACCCAGTACTTC.